This passage covers 14 T cell receptor beta chains from one sample sequenced in a study of cytotoxic CD8 clonotypes in ibrutinib-treated CLL. Assay used: immunoSEQ multiplex PCR; TCRdb lists only in-frame clones, some missing. The sample lists about 50,000 clones; roughly 53% were seen once. The sequenced sample was PBMCs, obtained after 12 months of ibrutinib treatment. The source is a human donor with chronic lymphocytic leukemia.

V gene TRBV2 combines with J gene TRBJ2-3; D might be TRBD2 (7 bases). Germline CDR1 SNHLY, CDR2 FYNNEI. Trimming cost V 7 bases and J 6 bases, with 14 bases left between them. This CDR3 region has 13 residues. CDR3 DNA sequence: TGTGCCAGCAAAGCAAGGGGGGGCGATACGCAGTATTTT. This codes for CASKARGGDTQYF.

This clone was picked up one time. The rearrangement joins TRBV27 to TRBJ2-2; tentative D call: TRBD2 (6 bases). Germline CDR1 and CDR2: MNHEY and SMNVEV (reference sequence). V lost 8 bases and J lost 5, with 18 bases in between. The CDR3 totals 15 residues. CDR3 in amino acids: CASSPVARGTGELFF. CDR3 DNA sequence: TGTGCCAGCTCACCGGTGGCCCGGGGGACCGGGGAGCTGTTTTTT.

The chain carries TRBV7-6 and TRBJ1-3; 8 bases map to TRBD1. The CDR3 consists of 16 residues. Trimming cost V 4 bases and J 2 bases; bases outside gene matches: 7. Germline CDR1 and CDR2: SGHVS and FNYEAQ. CDR3 bases: TGTGCCAGCAGCTCCGACATACAGGGGGCTGGAAACACCATATATTTT. This translates into CASSSDIQGAGNTIYF.

This chain links TRBV2 with TRBJ1-5; D remains ambiguous. V was pared by 2 bases and J by 0 bases, with 5 bases between. Germline loops: CDR1 SNHLY, CDR2 FYNNEI. There are 14 residues in the CDR3. The CDR3 reads CASSESGSNQPQHF. The CDR3 DNA follows: TGTGCCAGCAGTGAATCGGGTAGCAATCAGCCCCAGCATTTT. Supplemented by reference TRBV2 and TRBJ1-5, the full variable domain reads EPEVTQTPSHQVTQMGQEVILRCVPISNHLYFYWYRQILGQKVEFLVSFYNNEISEKSEIFDDQFSVERPDGSNFTLKIRSTKLEDSAMYFCASSESGSNQPQHFGDGTRLSIL.

This clone has just a few counts. CDR3 region: CASSPPFAEGTRTGELFF. As DNA, the CDR3 is TGTGCCAGCTCACCACCTTTTGCGGAGGGGACTCGCACCGGGGAGCTGTTTTTT. V usage is TRBV18 and J usage is TRBJ2-2; weak D call: TRBD2 (6 bases). The CDR3 loop spans 18 amino acids. Trimming cost V 0 bases and J 4 bases, with 18 bases left between them. Per germline, CDR1 KGHSH and CDR2 LQKENI.

The chain couples TRBV27 to TRBJ1-6; D is undetermined. V lost 0 bases, J lost 9 bases, and 12 bases lay in between. CDR3 size: 15 residues. Germline assignment: CDR1 MNHEY and CDR2 SMNVEV (reference sequence). CDR3 sequence reads: CASSLSSGFGSPLHF. CDR3 sequence (DNA): TGTGCCAGCAGTTTATCGTCGGGGTTCGGTTCACCCCTCCACTTT.

The rearrangement joins TRBV7-3 to TRBJ2-2; 7 bases match TRBD1. J gave up 2 bases and V 5 bases, and 8 bases lay outside the gene matches. The CDR3 length is 16 residues. Per the germline V gene, CDR1 is SGHTA and CDR2 is FQGTGA. CDR3 residues: CASSVTGTANTGELFF. The CDR3 DNA follows: TGTGCCAGCAGCGTGACCGGGACAGCCAACACCGGGGAGCTGTTTTTT.

The V gene is TRBV10-3, the J gene TRBJ2-7, with D possibly being TRBD1 (6 bases). The V gene's germline CDR1 is ENHRY and CDR2 SYGVKD. The V end lost 0 bases, the J end lost 0 bases, and 6 bases lay between the germline ends. CDR3 length: 14 amino acids. The CDR3 region has the DNA TGTGCCATCAGTGAGTCCAGGGGCTCCTACGAGCAGTACTTC. This gives the protein CAISESRGSYEQYF.

The rearrangement links TRBV4-2 to TRBJ2-2, with 11 bases identical to TRBD2. The CDR3 has 16 residues. The J segment lost 9 bases and the V segment lost 3 bases, leaving 9 bases of the junction unmatched. CDR1 is LGHNA, CDR2 YNFKEQ, per germline. CDR3 loop: CASSQFLLAGAWELFF. CDR3 nucleotide sequence: TGTGCCAGCAGCCAGTTCCTACTAGCGGGAGCGTGGGAGCTGTTTTTT.

This clone has a count of ten or more. At one of its ends the junction is not consistent with the germline gene, which may arise from a read error. The chain recombines TRBV27 with TRBJ2-1; 9 positions agree with TRBD2. Germline V CDR1 and CDR2: MNHEY, SMNVEV (reference sequence). This CDR3 has 12 residues. The CDR3 nucleotides are TGCGCAGTAGCGGGAGAAGGGGGTGAGCAGTTCTTC. It is translated as CAVAGEGGEQFF.

This clone was seen more than once but under ten times. The chain is built from TRBV18 and TRBJ2-4; possibly TRBD1 for D (6 bases). Germline CDR1 reads KGHSH; CDR2 reads LQKENI. The CDR3 covers 14 residues. V dropped 0 bases and J dropped 8 bases, with 11 bases sitting between them. The chain's CDR3 is CASSPPNRAHIQYF. The DNA for the CDR3 is TGTGCCAGCTCACCACCGAACAGGGCCCACATTCAGTACTTC.

The chain uses TRBV9 and TRBJ2-5; D is uncertain. CDR1 SGDLS and CDR2 YYNGEE come from the germline V gene. This CDR3 has 14 amino acids. V lost 0 bases and J lost 3, with 9 bases in between. The CDR3 is CASSVAPAEETQYF. CDR3 DNA: TGTGCCAGCAGCGTAGCCCCGGCGGAAGAGACCCAGTACTTC.

This sequence joins TRBV7-3 and TRBJ1-3; TRBD1 is a possible D gene (6 bases). This CDR3 spans 17 amino acids. With 2 bases removed from V and 0 bases from J, the gap between germline ends came to 14 bases. Germline V CDR1 and CDR2: SGHTA, FQGTGA. The CDR3 DNA reads as TGTGCCAGCAGCTTAGCGGGCAGGGGCGACTCTGGAAACACCATATATTTT. It is translated as CASSLAGRGDSGNTIYF.

The table lists this clone with a few counts. The chain employs TRBV28 and TRBJ2-3, with TRBD2 matching 7 bases. V shed 6 bases, J shed 2 bases, and the junction held 11 bases outside the gene matches. The CDR3 length is 16 residues. The germline V gene encodes CDR1 MDHEN and CDR2 SYDVKM. The CDR3 nucleotides read TGTGCCAGCAGGGCCACTAGCGCAACTTACACAGATACGCAGTATTTT. This codes for CASRATSATYTDTQYF.